This passage covers 19 T cell receptor beta chains from one sample sequenced in a study of T-cell memory formation after mild COVID-19. TCRdb processed the 5' RACE reads anew with MiXCR; each CDR3 protein has one entry. The data show about 390,000 distinct CDR3 sequences, with around a sixth seen just once and about a fifth held by the top ten. Sequencing was performed on PBMCs or a T cell subset sorted from them (not recorded which). The source of these receptors is a man aged 18 to 30 who had mild COVID-19 (a few samples of this study predate the infection). Cell type and time point are not known.

This chain joins TRBV7-2 and TRBJ2-3; D possibly corresponds to TRBD2 (6 bases). V lost 0 bases and J 1 base, leaving 14 bases between the germline ends. CDR1 and CDR2 from the germline V gene are SGHTA and FQGNSA. The CDR3 covers 17 residues. DNA of the CDR3: TGTGCCAGCAGCTTAGCGCTTGTTGCTAGCGGCACAGATACGCAGTATTTT. It specifies CASSLALVASGTDTQYF.

The rearrangement uses TRBV4-3 and TRBJ2-2, with D unresolved. The CDR3 runs to 12 residues. Trimming cost V 4 bases and J 7 bases, with 7 bases left between them. CDR1 is LGHNA, CDR2 YSLEER, per germline. The CDR3 spells CASSPKGGELFF. The CDR3 region has the DNA TGCGCCAGCAGCCCCAAAGGCGGGGAGCTGTTTTTT.

This chain links TRBV7-8 with TRBJ2-1; tentative D call: TRBD2 (7 bases). The V and J ends lost 5 bases and 4 bases respectively, with 18 bases between them. CDR1 SGHVS and CDR2 FQNEAQ come from the germline V gene. There are 16 residues in the CDR3. Here the CDR3 reads CASSPTGGPLYNEQFF. CDR3 DNA: TGTGCCAGCAGCCCCACGGGGGGCCCGCTTTACAATGAGCAGTTCTTC.

This clonotype came up a few times. V and J are TRBV28 and TRBJ2-6; D gene unclear. CDR1 and CDR2 (germline): MDHEN, SYDVKM. The V gene lost 7 bases and the J gene lost 2 bases, with 9 bases spanning the gap. This CDR3 has 14 amino acids. This CDR3 reads CASKENPGANVLTF. CDR3 DNA: TGTGCCAGCAAGGAAAACCCTGGGGCCAACGTCCTGACTTTC.

The gene calls are TRBV29-1 and TRBJ1-2; D is possibly TRBD1 (5 bases). V was pared by 4 bases and J by 4 bases, with 16 bases between. CDR3 length: 14 amino acids. The germline gives CDR1 SQVTM, CDR2 ANQGSEA. CDR3 amino acids: CSVGPGQGSYGYTF. CDR3 sequence (DNA): TGCAGCGTTGGGCCCGGACAAGGGTCCTATGGCTACACCTTC.

CDR3 residues: CSARDRVVGTGELFF. The CDR3 DNA sequence: TGCAGTGCTAGAGATCGGGTGGTCGGAACCGGGGAGCTGTTTTTT. The chain employs TRBV20-1 and TRBJ2-2; D is undetermined. The CDR3 covers 15 residues. From germline, CDR1 is DFQATT and CDR2 SNEGSKA (reference sequence). The germline V and J ends were trimmed by 0 bases and 5 bases, with 13 bases remaining between them.

The chain combines TRBV20-1 with TRBJ2-3; D call uncertain. The V gene's germline CDR1 is DFQATT and CDR2 SNEGSKA (reference sequence). This CDR3 is 12 amino acids long. The V and J ends lost 5 bases and 0 bases respectively, with 6 bases between them. CDR3 region: CSAEFSTDTQYF. The CDR3 DNA is TGCAGTGCTGAGTTTAGCACAGATACGCAGTATTTT.

The chain uses TRBV4-3 and TRBJ1-3; 7 bases match TRBD1. This CDR3 has 17 residues. Germline V gene sequence: CDR1 LGHNA, CDR2 YSLEER. V was clipped by 0 bases and J by 4 bases; unmatched bases: 9. The CDR3 region has the DNA TGCGCCAGCAGCCAAGAAGTTACGACAGGGAGAGGAAACACCATATATTTT. Protein product: CASSQEVTTGRGNTIYF.

This clonotype has only a few counts. The J gene is TRBJ1-1, the V gene TRBV5-1; D may be TRBD1 (6 bases). Trimming shortened V by 2 bases and J by 4 bases, and 12 bases separated the two germline ends. CDR1 is SGHRS, CDR2 YFSETQ, per germline. The CDR3 consists of 14 residues. This chain's CDR3 is CASSFEEGGTEAFF. CDR3 in DNA: TGCGCCAGCAGCTTTGAGGAGGGGGGCACTGAAGCTTTCTTT.

This clonotype appeared a few times. The V call is TRBV7-3, the J call TRBJ2-2; D is perhaps TRBD1 (6 bases). Germline CDR1 SGHTA, CDR2 FQGTGA. V lost 5 bases to trimming and J lost 3 bases, with 13 bases between them. The CDR3 length is 15 residues. CDR3 sequence: CASSLHPGDTGELFF. The DNA of the CDR3 is TGTGCCAGCAGCCTTCACCCAGGGGACACCGGGGAGCTGTTTTTT.

The table lists this clonotype with a few counts. The chain joins TRBV5-1 to TRBJ2-3; the match to TRBD1 covers 7 bases. CDR3 length: 15 residues. With 2 bases clipped from V and 2 bases from J, the junction kept 5 bases outside the gene matches. Germline CDR1 is SGHRS and CDR2 is YFSETQ. This CDR3 reads CASSLRTGITDTQYF. CDR3 nucleotide sequence: TGCGCCAGCAGCTTAAGGACAGGTATCACAGATACGCAGTATTTT.

Only a few counts were recorded for this clonotype. This chain links TRBV9 with TRBJ1-6; D is unclear. Germline V gene data show CDR1 as SGDLS and CDR2 as YYNGEE. Trimming took 0 bases from V and 9 from J, leaving 13 bases between them. CDR3 size: 15 residues. CDR3 amino acids: CASSVDGSGGSPLHF. The CDR3 DNA sequence: TGTGCCAGCAGCGTAGATGGCTCAGGTGGTTCACCCCTCCACTTT.

The rearrangement links TRBV4-3 to TRBJ2-4; 8 bases line up with TRBD2. The V and J ends lost 0 bases and 6 bases, in that order; junction bases with no gene match: 13. The length of the CDR3 is 18 residues. Germline assignment: CDR1 LGHNA and CDR2 YSLEER. The CDR3 bases are TGCGCCAGCAGCCAAGAAGGGGAGGGACTAGGCCCAGGAAACATTCAGTACTTC. Amino acid sequence: CASSQEGEGLGPGNIQYF.

The rearrangement links TRBV5-5 to TRBJ2-3; the D gene is possibly TRBD1 (6 bases). Trimming cost V 2 bases and J 0 bases, with 16 bases left between them. Germline lookup yields CDR1 SGHKS and CDR2 YYEKEE (reference sequence). This CDR3 region has 17 residues. The CDR3 nucleotides read TGTGCCAGCAGCTTACCAGCTACGGGGACAAGCACAGATACGCAGTATTTT. Translation: CASSLPATGTSTDTQYF.

CDR3 sequence (DNA): TGCGCCAGCAGCTTGCCCCAGGGGAACTACGAGCAGTACTTC. Its translation: CASSLPQGNYEQYF. The V and J genes are TRBV5-1 and TRBJ2-7, with a weak D call TRBD1 (6 bases). Germline V gene sequence: CDR1 SGHRS, CDR2 YFSETQ. The CDR3 consists of 14 residues. Trimming pared 1 base from V and 3 bases from J, leaving 11 bases between.

A few counts support this clonotype. This chain joins TRBV7-7 and TRBJ2-3; 7 bases map to TRBD1. The length of the CDR3 is 15 residues. The V segment lost 4 bases and the J segment 1 base; nucleotides outside the gene matches: 5. CDR1 is SSHAT, CDR2 FNYEAQ, per germline (reference sequence). This chain's CDR3 is CASSSRGSGTDTQYF. DNA for the CDR3: TGTGCCAGCAGCTCCAGGGGGTCCGGCACAGATACGCAGTATTTT.

This clonotype was counted between two and nine times. V is TRBV20-1 and J is TRBJ2-7; the match to TRBD1 covers 7 bases. CDR1 is DFQATT and CDR2 is SNEGSKA in the germline V gene (reference sequence). The CDR3 contains 13 residues. With 5 bases clipped from V and 7 bases from J, the junction kept 11 bases outside the gene matches. DNA of the CDR3: TGCAGTGCTCGTAACAGGGGATCGGGAGAGCAGTACGTC. This gives the protein CSARNRGSGEQYV.

The sample holds a few counts of this clonotype. In DNA, the CDR3 is TGTGCCAGCAGCCAAATGCGACAGGGAGTCACTGAAGCTTTCTTT. Its translation is CASSQMRQGVTEAFF. V is TRBV7-9 and J is TRBJ1-1; 7 positions match TRBD1. CDR1 and CDR2 (germline): SEHNR, FQNEAQ (reference sequence). This CDR3 comprises 15 residues. Trimming at V came to 5 bases and at J to 4 bases, leaving 10 bases not matched to a gene. The full variable domain, rest sourced from reference TRBV7-9 and TRBJ1-1, is DTGVSQNPRHKITKRGQNVTFRCDPISEHNRLYWYRQTLGQGPEFLTYFQNEAQLEKSRLLSDRFSAERPKGSFSTLEIQRTEQGDSAMYLCASSQMRQGVTEAFFGQGTRLTVV.

This clonotype has more than one count but fewer than ten. The V call is TRBV13, the J call TRBJ1-3, with D possibly being TRBD1 (5 bases). This CDR3 has 14 residues. Germline V gene lookup returns CDR1 PRHDT and CDR2 FYEKMQ (reference sequence). The V end was cut by 5 bases, the J end by 1 base, with 9 bases between. Here the CDR3 reads CASSSSGSGNTIYF. The CDR3 DNA is TGTGCCAGCAGCAGCTCAGGGTCTGGAAACACCATATATTTT.